This T cell receptor beta chain was sequenced during a study of Ad26.COV2.S vaccination and SARS-CoV-2 variants. Study context: Intramuscular Ad26.COV2.S doses were given once or twice, 56 days apart. Study-wide results and caveats: In vaccinated individuals, spike-specific CD8+ and CD4+ T cell responses reportedly displayed substantial breadth. Measures of TCR breadth and depth may have fallen short of total T cell responses.

The treatment here: 15 to 20 received Ad26.COV2.S at low or high dose, single or two shots; roughly 5 received placebo; per-sample allocation not given. Sample collection was performed on day 63 after the first vaccine or placebo injection. V was clipped by 7 bases and J by 2 bases, with 10 bases between them. Germline lookup yields CDR1 SQVTM and CDR2 ANQGSEA. The CDR3 covers 12 residues. Sequenced by immunoSEQ multiplex PCR; TCRdb stores in-frame clones only, minus some. The sample records hundreds of thousands of clones, nearly 90% being singletons. Note on this clone: Its antigen is undetermined.

The origin of this receptor is a person between 18 and 59 years old who received the Ad26.COV2.S COVID-19 vaccine or a placebo. The sequencing here drew on peripheral blood, taken in a trial of Ad26.COV2.S vaccine versus placebo. The V call is TRBV29-1, the J call TRBJ2-3, with TRBD1 as a possible D gene (6 bases). CDR3 nucleotides: TGCAGCGCTTGGGGGCCCACAGATACGCAGTATTTT. Amino acids: CSAWGPTDTQYF.